This entry features one T cell receptor beta chain sequence. Its antigen is still unknown. The CDR3 is made up of 15 amino acids. The germline CDR1 and CDR2 sequences are MNHNS and SASEGT. J was trimmed by 4 bases and V by 5 bases; bases with no gene match: 7. This specimen belongs to a study of OX40 agonist ivuxolimab in advanced cancers. Across the whole study: The dose-escalation cohort was approximately 80% male, with a mean age of around 60 years, ranging roughly 20 to 90. General study findings and limits: At doses 0.1 to 3.0 mg/kg, CD4+ and CD8+ clones expanded. Undetermined was the antigen specificity of the expanded peripheral T cells.

Data came from immunoSEQ multiplex PCR; TCRdb stores just in-frame clones and leaves some out. The sample shows tens of thousands of clones, 65% to 90% of them seen only once. This chain links TRBV6-1 with TRBJ2-1, with 8 bases identical to TRBD1. Specimen: CD4+ or CD8+ T cells sorted from blood, collected in a trial of the OX40 agonist ivuxolimab. The receptor was derived from an adult with an advanced solid tumor such as melanoma, head and neck, liver or kidney cancer. Here the CDR3 reads CASSTPGTGYNEQFF. The CDR3 nucleotides read TGTGCCAGCAGTACCCCCGGGACAGGTTACAATGAGCAGTTCTTC.